A selection of T cell receptor beta chains follows, all from one sample in a study of blood T cell repertoires in COVID-19. Assay used: immunoSEQ multiplex PCR; TCRdb lists only in-frame clones, some missing. The sample has 200,000 to 250,000 clones, 65% to 85% seen once. The specimen was peripheral blood. Every receptor here comes from an elderly woman with acute or convalescent COVID-19. Both conserved end residues are part of each CDR3. The D gene is left open where the match is weak. Only some rows state a clone size, as once, few, many or a class for expanded clones.

j_gene,d_gene,v_gene,abundance,CDR3nt,CDR3aa
TRBJ2-4,TRBD2,TRBV7-2,-,TGTGCCAGCAGCTTAGGACTAGCGGGGGGGTTAAACATTCAGTACTTC,CASSLGLAGGLNIQYF
TRBJ1-6,-,TRBV2,-,TGTGCCAGCAGTCAAAAGGAGTCGTCTAGGTCACCCCTCCACTTT,CASSQKESSRSPLHF
TRBJ2-5,-,TRBV9,-,TGTGCCAGCAGCGTATTGGGGGCGGAGACCCAGTACTTC,CASSVLGAETQYF
TRBJ2-2,TRBD2,TRBV3-1/TRBV3-2,few,TGTGCCAGCACCCTACTAGCGGGAGGAACCGGGGAGCTGTTTTTT,CASTLLAGGTGELFF
TRBJ1-2,TRBD1,TRBV7-2,-,TGTGCCAGCAGCCCGGGACAGGGTTTCTATGGCTACACCTTC,CASSPGQGFYGYTF
TRBJ2-5,-,TRBV30,-,TGTGCCTGGAGTGGTCTTCCCAGGACCCAGTACTTC,CAWSGLPRTQYF
TRBJ1-2,TRBD1,TRBV18,-,TGTGCCAGCTCCTCCGACAGGGCTTATGGCTACACCTTC,CASSSDRAYGYTF
TRBJ1-2,-,TRBV7-2,-,TGTGCCAGCAGCTTAGACGCCAGGGTAGGCTATGGCTACACCTTC,CASSLDARVGYGYTF
TRBJ1-5,TRBD1,TRBV10-3,-,TGTGCCATCAGTGACCCTAGCAGGGGGGGCAATCAGCCCCAGCATTTT,CAISDPSRGGNQPQHF
TRBJ2-7,TRBD2,TRBV7-8,-,TGTGCCAGCAGCCGCGGACTAGTGGCCGAGCAGTACTTC,CASSRGLVAEQYF
TRBJ1-1,-,TRBV4-3,-,TGCGCCAGCAGCCAAGATCTGGTGGGAGGGGCTTTCTTT,CASSQDLVGGAFF
TRBJ1-5,TRBD1,TRBV9,-,TGTGCCAGCAGCGTAGGAGGGGGCTACGGTCAGCCCCAGCATTTT,CASSVGGGYGQPQHF
TRBJ1-3,-,TRBV7-2,-,TGTGCCAGCAGTCTCGGGGCTGGAAACACCATATATTTT,CASSLGAGNTIYF
TRBJ1-2,-,TRBV4-3,-,TGCGCCAGCAGCCAAGATGTACTTTTTGGCTACACCTTC,CASSQDVLFGYTF
TRBJ2-1,-,TRBV18,-,TGTGCCAGCTCACCACCGCCCACTTACAATGAGCAGTTCTTC,CASSPPPTYNEQFF
TRBJ2-3,-,TRBV7-2,-,TGTGCCAGCAGCTTAAATCCCGCGGGGGCACATACGCAGTATTTT,CASSLNPAGAHTQYF
TRBJ2-7,-,TRBV25-1,-,TGTGCCAGCAGTGAATATCTGGCAGGGGCCTACGAGCAGTACTTC,CASSEYLAGAYEQYF